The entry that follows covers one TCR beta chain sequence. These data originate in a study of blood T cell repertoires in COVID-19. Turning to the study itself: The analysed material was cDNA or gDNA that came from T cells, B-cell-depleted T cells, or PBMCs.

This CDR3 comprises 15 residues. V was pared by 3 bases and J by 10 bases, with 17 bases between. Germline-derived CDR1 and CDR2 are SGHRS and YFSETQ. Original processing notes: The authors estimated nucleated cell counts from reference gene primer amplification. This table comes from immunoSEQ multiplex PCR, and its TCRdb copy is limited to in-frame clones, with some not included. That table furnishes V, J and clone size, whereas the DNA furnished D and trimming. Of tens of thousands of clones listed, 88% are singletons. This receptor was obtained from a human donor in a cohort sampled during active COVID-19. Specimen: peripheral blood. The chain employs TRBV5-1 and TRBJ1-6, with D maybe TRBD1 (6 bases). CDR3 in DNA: TGCGCCAGCAGCTCCCAGGGGCGTGTGGGGTCACCCCTCCACTTT. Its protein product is CASSSQGRVGSPLHF.